These 8 T cell receptor beta chains were sequenced from one sample in a study of shared clonotypes between healthy human individuals. TCRdb's copy holds only in-frame clones and misses some; the assay was immunoSEQ multiplex PCR. The profile covers roughly 2 million clones, with 85% to 95% appearing a single time and 0.13% taken by the ten largest. Sample: naive CD4+ T cells sorted from blood. Subset denoted: CD45RA+ positively selected. The receptors stem from a man aged 18 to 30 in good health.

A remark on this clone: Other nucleotide sequences from this sample produce the same CDR3. The chain is built from TRBV7-2 and TRBJ2-4; D possibly corresponds to TRBD1 (6 bases). V shed 5 bases and J shed 6 bases, with 14 bases lying between them. Germline V gives CDR1 SGHTA, CDR2 FQGNSA. The CDR3 loop spans 14 amino acids. CDR3 residues: CASSLRGLGNIQYF. The DNA for the CDR3 is TGTGCCAGCAGCCTCAGGGGATTGGGAAACATTCAGTACTTC. The full variable domain, with the rest looked up from reference TRBV7-2 and TRBJ2-4, is GAGVSQSPSNKVTEKGKDVELRCDPISGHTALYWYRQSLGQGLEFLIYFQGNSAPDKSGLPSDRFSAERTGGSVSTLTIQRTQQEDSAVYLCASSLRGLGNIQYFGAGTRLSVL.

The V call is TRBV29-1, the J call TRBJ1-2; 7 positions match TRBD1. This CDR3 is built from 16 residues. J lost 4 bases, V lost 4 bases, and 15 bases had no gene match. The germline gives CDR1 SQVTM, CDR2 ANQGSEA. The CDR3 is CSVGGGGSHSGYGYTF. The CDR3 bases are TGCAGCGTTGGAGGGGGCGGCAGCCATTCGGGCTATGGCTACACCTTC.

Concerning this clone itself: At the DNA level, this CDR3 is encoded by other sequences in the same sample as well. The chain uses TRBV5-1 and TRBJ1-5, with 7 bases lining up with TRBD1. V lost 0 bases and J lost 4; bases outside the gene matches: 4. This CDR3 has 15 amino acids. In germline, CDR1 is SGHRS, CDR2 YFSETQ. In DNA, the CDR3 is TGCGCCAGCAGCTTGGAGGCAGGGGGTAATCAGCCCCAGCATTTT. Its protein product is CASSLEAGGNQPQHF.

The genes are TRBV7-9 and TRBJ2-5, with 8 bases fitting TRBD1. V trimming: 5 bases; J trimming: 4 bases; junction bases outside the gene matches: 12. The CDR3 totals 16 residues. CDR1 and CDR2 (germline): SEHNR, FQNEAQ (reference sequence). The CDR3: CASSLGQGSSLETQYF. In nucleotides, the CDR3 is TGTGCCAGCAGCCTAGGACAGGGATCGAGTCTAGAGACCCAGTACTTC.

The gene calls are TRBV23-1 and TRBJ2-1; no clear D. TRBV23-1 is an open reading frame whose function is uncertain. V gave up 3 bases and J gave up 8 bases, with 26 bases separating them. The CDR3 length is 18 residues. CDR3 DNA: TGCGCCAGCAGTCATCCTATTCCTTTGACCCTCTCCTTCGATGAGCAGTTCTTC. It yields the protein CASSHPIPLTLSFDEQFF.

This clone came up once. The chain employs TRBV9 and TRBJ1-2; D gene uncertain. CDR1 and CDR2 (germline): SGDLS, YYNGEE. V lost 0 bases to trimming and J lost 1 base, with 10 bases between them. The CDR3 covers 15 residues. This CDR3 is CASSVASGVNYGYTF. Here the CDR3 DNA reads TGTGCCAGCAGCGTAGCTTCGGGTGTTAACTATGGCTACACCTTC.

This chain uses TRBV7-9 with TRBJ1-4; perhaps TRBD1 as D (5 bases). The CDR3 loop spans 16 amino acids. Trimming shortened V by 5 bases and J by 10 bases, and 23 bases separated the two germline ends. Germline V gene sequence: CDR1 SEHNR, CDR2 FQNEAQ (reference sequence). The CDR3 protein is CASSASMGQTIGKLFF. The CDR3 DNA sequence: TGTGCCAGCAGCGCGAGTATGGGGCAGACTATAGGAAAACTGTTTTTT.

In its sample, this clone was seen a few times. The chain combines TRBV28 with TRBJ1-5; no clear D gene. Trimming stripped 6 bases from V and 1 base from J, with 7 bases between. The V gene's germline CDR1 is MDHEN and CDR2 SYDVKM. The CDR3 covers 13 residues. The CDR3 protein is CASSGQSNQPQHF. As DNA, the CDR3 is TGTGCCAGCAGCGGGCAGAGCAATCAGCCCCAGCATTTT.